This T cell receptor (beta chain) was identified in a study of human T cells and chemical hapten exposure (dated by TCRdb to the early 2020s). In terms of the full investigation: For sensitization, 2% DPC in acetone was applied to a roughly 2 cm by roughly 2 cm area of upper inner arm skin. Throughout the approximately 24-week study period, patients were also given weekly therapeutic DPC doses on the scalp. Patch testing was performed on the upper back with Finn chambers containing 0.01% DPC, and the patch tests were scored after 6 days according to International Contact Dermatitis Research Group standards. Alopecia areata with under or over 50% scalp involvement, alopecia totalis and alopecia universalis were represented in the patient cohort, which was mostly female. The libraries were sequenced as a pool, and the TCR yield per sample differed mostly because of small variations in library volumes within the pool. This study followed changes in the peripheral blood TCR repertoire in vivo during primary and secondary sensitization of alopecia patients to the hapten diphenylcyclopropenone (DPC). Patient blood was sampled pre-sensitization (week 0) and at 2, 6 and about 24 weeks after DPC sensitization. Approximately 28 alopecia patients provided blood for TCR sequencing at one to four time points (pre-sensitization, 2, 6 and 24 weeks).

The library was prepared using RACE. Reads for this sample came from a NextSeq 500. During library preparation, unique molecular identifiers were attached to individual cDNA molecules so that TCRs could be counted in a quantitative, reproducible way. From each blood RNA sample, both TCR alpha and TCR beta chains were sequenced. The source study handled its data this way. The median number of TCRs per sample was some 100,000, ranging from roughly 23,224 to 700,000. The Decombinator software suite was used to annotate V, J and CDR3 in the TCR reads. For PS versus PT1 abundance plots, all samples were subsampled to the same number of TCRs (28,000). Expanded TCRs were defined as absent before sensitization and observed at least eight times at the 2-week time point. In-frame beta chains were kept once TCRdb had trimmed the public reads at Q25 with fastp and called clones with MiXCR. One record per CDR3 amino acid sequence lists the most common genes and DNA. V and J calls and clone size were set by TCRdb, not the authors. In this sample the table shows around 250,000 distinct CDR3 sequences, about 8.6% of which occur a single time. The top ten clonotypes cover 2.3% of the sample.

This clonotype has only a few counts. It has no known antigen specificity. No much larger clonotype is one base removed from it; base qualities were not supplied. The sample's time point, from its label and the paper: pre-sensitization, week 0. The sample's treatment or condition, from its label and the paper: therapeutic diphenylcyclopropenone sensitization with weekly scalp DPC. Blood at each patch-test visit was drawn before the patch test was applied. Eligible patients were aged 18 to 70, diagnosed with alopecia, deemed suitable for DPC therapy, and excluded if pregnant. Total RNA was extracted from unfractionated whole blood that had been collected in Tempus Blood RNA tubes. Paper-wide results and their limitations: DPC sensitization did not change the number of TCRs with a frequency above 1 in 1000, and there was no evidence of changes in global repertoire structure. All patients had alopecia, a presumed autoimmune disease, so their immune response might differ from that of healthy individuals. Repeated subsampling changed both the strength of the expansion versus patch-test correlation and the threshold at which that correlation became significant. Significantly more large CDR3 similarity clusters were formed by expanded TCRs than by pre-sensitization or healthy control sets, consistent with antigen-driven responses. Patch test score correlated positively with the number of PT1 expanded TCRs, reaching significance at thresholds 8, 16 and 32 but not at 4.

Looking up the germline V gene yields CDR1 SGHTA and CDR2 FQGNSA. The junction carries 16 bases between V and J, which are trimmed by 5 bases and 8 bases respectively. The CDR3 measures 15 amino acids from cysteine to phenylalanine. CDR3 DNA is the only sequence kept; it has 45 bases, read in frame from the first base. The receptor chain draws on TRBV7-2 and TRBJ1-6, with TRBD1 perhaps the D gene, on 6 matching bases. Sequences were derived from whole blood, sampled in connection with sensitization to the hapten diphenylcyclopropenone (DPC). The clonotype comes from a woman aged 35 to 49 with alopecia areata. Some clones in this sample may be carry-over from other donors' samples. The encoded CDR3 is CASSTQTGSDSPLHF. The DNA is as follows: TGTGCCAGCAGCACGCAGACAGGTTCGGATTCACCCCTCCACTTT.